These 7 T cell receptor beta chains were all obtained from the same sample, sequenced in a study of cytomegalovirus exposure and HLA in healthy donors. The PCR contained 60 Vbeta and 13 Jbeta primers. TCRdb keeps only in-frame clones here, not all; method: immunoSEQ multiplex PCR. The sample records around 110,000 clones, approximately 82% being singletons. Sample: PBMCs. These receptors were collected from a man in his forties in good health and CMV-seronegative.

The rearrangement uses TRBV7-2 and TRBJ1-4; TRBD1 matches at 10 bases. V shed 6 bases, J shed 8 bases, and the junction held 6 bases outside the gene matches. This CDR3 region has 14 residues. CDR1 SGHTA and CDR2 FQGNSA come from the germline V gene. DNA of the CDR3: TGTGCCAGCAGACAGACAGGGGGCTTCGAAAAACTGTTTTTT. Residues: CASRQTGGFEKLFF.

A remark on this clone: This sample includes further DNA sequences coding for the same CDR3. V and J are TRBV4-2 and TRBJ2-5, with D possibly TRBD2 on 6 matching bases. From germline, CDR1 is LGHNA and CDR2 YNFKEQ. V was pared by 5 bases and J by 1 base, with 14 bases between. The CDR3 runs 15 residues. The CDR3 is CASSGARGGQETQYF. CDR3 DNA sequence: TGTGCCAGCAGCGGCGCGCGGGGAGGCCAAGAGACCCAGTACTTC.

The chain recombines TRBV5-4 with TRBJ1-4, with 7 bases that match TRBD1. In germline, CDR1 is SGHNT, CDR2 YYREEE (reference sequence). V was pared by 4 bases and J by 0 bases, with 6 bases of the junction left unmatched. This CDR3 comprises 16 residues. The CDR3 here is CASSPTGDATNEKLFF. The CDR3 bases are TGTGCCAGCAGCCCCACAGGGGATGCAACTAATGAAAAACTGTTTTTT.

This clone showed up just a few times. The chain joins TRBV6-5 to TRBJ1-1, with TRBD1 as a possible D gene (6 bases). Trimming removed 0 bases from V and 1 base from J, with 9 bases in between. The CDR3 length is 15 residues. Germline V gives CDR1 MNHEY, CDR2 SVGAGI. In nucleotides, the CDR3 is TGTGCCAGCAGTTACTCGTTCAGGGGGAACACTGAAGCTTTCTTT. Its translation is CASSYSFRGNTEAFF.

The V gene is TRBV6-4, the J gene TRBJ2-2; 11 bases agree with TRBD2. The germline CDR1 and CDR2 sequences are MRHNA and SNTAGT. Trimming at V came to 6 bases and at J to 3 bases, leaving 6 bases not matched to a gene. The length of the CDR3 is 16 residues. The DNA of the CDR3 is TGTGCCAGCAGCCCCACTAGCGGGGGCGACACCGGGGAGCTGTTTTTT. Protein: CASSPTSGGDTGELFF.

The gene calls are TRBV5-1 and TRBJ2-3, with 9 bases aligning to TRBD2. V dropped 2 bases and J dropped 5; count of bases not matched to a gene: 9. The CDR3 contains 16 residues. Germline CDR1 SGHRS, CDR2 YFSETQ. The DNA for the CDR3 is TGCGCCAGCAGCTTCTATAGCGGGGGCCAAGGAGATACGCAGTATTTT. Amino acid sequence: CASSFYSGGQGDTQYF.

This clone was counted a few times. The chain links TRBV7-2 to TRBJ2-3; TRBD2 might be the D (6 bases). Germline CDR1 SGHTA, CDR2 FQGNSA. V lost 5 bases, J lost 1 base, and 16 bases lay in between. CDR3 length: 16 amino acids. The CDR3 DNA sequence: TGTGCCAGCAGCGCAGTGGCTAGCGTTCGCACAGATACGCAGTATTTT. It is translated as CASSAVASVRTDTQYF. Drawing the rest from reference TRBV7-2 and TRBJ2-3, the complete variable domain is GAGVSQSPSNKVTEKGKDVELRCDPISGHTALYWYRQSLGQGLEFLIYFQGNSAPDKSGLPSDRFSAERTGGSVSTLTIQRTQQEDSAVYLCASSAVASVRTDTQYFGPGTRLTVL.